This T cell receptor beta chain came from a study of metastatic and nonmetastatic thyroid tumors (dated by TCRdb to the early 2020s). About the full investigation: For patients with malignant and with benign thyroid disease, the researchers compared repertoires between peripheral blood samples and tumor or nodule tissue samples.

Taken from the germline V gene, the CDR1 and CDR2 loops are MNHNS and SASEGT. The CDR3 starts with the cysteine, ends with the phenylalanine, and has 14 residues. CDR3 DNA is the only sequence kept; it has 42 bases, read in frame from the first base. Note on this clone: It has no known antigen specificity. There are no base qualities to consult, and no much larger clone falls within one base.

General findings and caveats noted by the study authors: In both blood and tumor samples, malignant tumors were reported to have significantly higher TCR beta diversity than benign nodules.

No patient had received any treatment before thyroid surgery. Patient clinical samples collected from about 2011 to 2018 were retrospectively analysed using T-cell receptor beta sequencing. To prepare the library, PCR was applied. TCRdb names Illumina HiSeq 4000 as the instrument used. High-throughput sequencing was used to profile the TCR beta-chain CDR3 region of each patient. The source study handled its data this way. Drawing on CDR3 differences between clinicopathological groups, the researchers built a classifier meant to tell apart patients with distant-metastatic papillary thyroid cancer. The Shannon index was used to measure repertoire diversity, and the Morisita-Horn index was used to measure how similar tumor and blood repertoires were. TCRdb took the public reads, trimmed them with fastp at Q25, ran MiXCR for clone calling and kept in-frame beta chains. The V and J calls reflect TCRdb's pipeline rather than the authors' work. Here the sample has fewer than 35,000 clones; 18% occur a single time. The ten largest clones take up over 9.5% of the sample.

Sequenced sample: blood. The sequence derives from a female donor with papillary thyroid cancer or a benign thyroid nodule (not recorded which). Some clones in this sample may be carry-over from other donors' samples. The chain uses TRBV6-1 and TRBJ2-7; there is no confident call for the D gene. The J call may be in error: the DNA end matches TRBJ2-5 better. The nucleotide sequence is given as TGTGCCAGCAGCCCTGGTGTGATTCGGGAGACCCAGTACTTC. This sequence encodes CASSPGVIRETQYF.